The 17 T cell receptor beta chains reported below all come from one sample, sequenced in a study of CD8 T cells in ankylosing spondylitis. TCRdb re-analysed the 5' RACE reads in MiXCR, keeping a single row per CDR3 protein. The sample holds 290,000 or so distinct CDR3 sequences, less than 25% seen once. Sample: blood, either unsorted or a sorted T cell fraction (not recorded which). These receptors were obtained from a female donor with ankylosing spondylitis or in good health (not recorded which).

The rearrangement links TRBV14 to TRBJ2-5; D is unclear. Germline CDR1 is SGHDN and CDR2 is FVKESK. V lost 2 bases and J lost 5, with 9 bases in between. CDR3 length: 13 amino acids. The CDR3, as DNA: TGTGCCAGCAGCCAAAACCAGGCCGAGACCCAGTACTTC. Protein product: CASSQNQAETQYF.

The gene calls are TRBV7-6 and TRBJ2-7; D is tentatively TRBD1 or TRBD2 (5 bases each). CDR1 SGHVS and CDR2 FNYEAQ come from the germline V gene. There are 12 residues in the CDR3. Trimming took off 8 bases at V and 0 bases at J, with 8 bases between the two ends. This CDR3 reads CASGTLSYEQYF. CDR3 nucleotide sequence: TGTGCCAGCGGGACCCTCTCCTACGAGCAGTACTTC. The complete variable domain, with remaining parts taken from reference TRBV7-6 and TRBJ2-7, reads GAGVSQSPRYKVTKRGQDVALRCDPISGHVSLYWYRQALGQGPEFLTYFNYEAQQDKSGLPNDRFSAERPEGSISTLTIQRTEQRDSAMYRCASGTLSYEQYFGPGTRLTVT.

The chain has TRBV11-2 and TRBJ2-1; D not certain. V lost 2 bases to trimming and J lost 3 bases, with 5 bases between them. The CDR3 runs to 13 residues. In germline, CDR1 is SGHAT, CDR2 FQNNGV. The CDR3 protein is CASSLSVYNEQFF. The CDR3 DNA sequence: TGTGCCAGCAGCTTATCGGTCTACAATGAGCAGTTCTTC.

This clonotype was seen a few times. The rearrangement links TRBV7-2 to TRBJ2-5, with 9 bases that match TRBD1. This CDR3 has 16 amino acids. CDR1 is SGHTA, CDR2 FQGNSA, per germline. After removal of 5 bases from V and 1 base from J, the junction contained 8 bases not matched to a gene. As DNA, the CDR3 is TGTGCCAGCAGCGCGCGGACAGGGGTGACCCAAGAGACCCAGTACTTC. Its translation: CASSARTGVTQETQYF.

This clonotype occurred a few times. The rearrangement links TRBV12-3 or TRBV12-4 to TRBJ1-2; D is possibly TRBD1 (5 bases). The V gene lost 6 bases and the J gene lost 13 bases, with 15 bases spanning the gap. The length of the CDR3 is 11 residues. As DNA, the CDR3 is TGTGCCAGCAGCGGTCTCGCGGGGCCCACCTTC. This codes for CASSGLAGPTF.

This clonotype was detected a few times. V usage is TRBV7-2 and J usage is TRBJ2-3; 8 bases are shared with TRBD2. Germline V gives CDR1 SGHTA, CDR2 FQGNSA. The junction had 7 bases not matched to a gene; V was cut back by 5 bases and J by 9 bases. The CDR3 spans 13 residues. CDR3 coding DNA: TGTGCCAGCAGCCAACCGGGACTAGGCACGCAGTATTTT. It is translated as CASSQPGLGTQYF.

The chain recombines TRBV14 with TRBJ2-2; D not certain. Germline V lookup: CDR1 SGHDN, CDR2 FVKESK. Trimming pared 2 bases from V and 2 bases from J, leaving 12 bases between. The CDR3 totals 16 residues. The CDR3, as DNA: TGTGCCAGCAGCCAAAGGGCCGGATTTAACACCGGGGAGCTGTTTTTT. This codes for CASSQRAGFNTGELFF.

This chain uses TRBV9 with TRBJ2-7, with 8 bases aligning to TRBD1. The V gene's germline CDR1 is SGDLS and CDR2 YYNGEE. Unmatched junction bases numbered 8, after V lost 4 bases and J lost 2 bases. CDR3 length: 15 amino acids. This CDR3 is CASSPSQGATYEQYF. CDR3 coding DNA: TGTGCCAGCAGCCCAAGTCAGGGGGCGACCTACGAGCAGTACTTC.

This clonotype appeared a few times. CDR3 coding DNA: TGTGCCAGCAGTCGAGAGTCCGATTCACCCCTCCACTTT. This translates into CASSRESDSPLHF. The chain carries TRBV12-3 or TRBV12-4 and TRBJ1-6; D remains ambiguous. The CDR3 is 13 residues long. Trimming removed 5 bases from V and 8 bases from J, with 10 bases in between.

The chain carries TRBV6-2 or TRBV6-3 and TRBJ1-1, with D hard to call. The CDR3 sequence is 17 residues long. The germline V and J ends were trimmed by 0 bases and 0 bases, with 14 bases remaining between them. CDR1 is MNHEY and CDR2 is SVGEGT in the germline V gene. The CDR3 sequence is CASSYSYRGEMNTEAFF. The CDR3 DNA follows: TGTGCCAGCAGTTACTCCTACCGCGGGGAGATGAACACTGAAGCTTTCTTT.

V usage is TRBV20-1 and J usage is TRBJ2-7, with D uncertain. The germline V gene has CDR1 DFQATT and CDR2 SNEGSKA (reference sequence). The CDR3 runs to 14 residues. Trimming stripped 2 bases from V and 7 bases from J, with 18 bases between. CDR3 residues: CSARRSGNLREQYF. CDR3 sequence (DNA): TGCAGTGCTAGACGCAGTGGGAACCTACGGGAGCAGTACTTC.

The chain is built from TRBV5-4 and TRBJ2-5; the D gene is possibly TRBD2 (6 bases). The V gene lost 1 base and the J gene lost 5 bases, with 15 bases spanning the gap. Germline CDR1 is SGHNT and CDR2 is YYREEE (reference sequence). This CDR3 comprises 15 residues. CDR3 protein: CASSLMGGRIETQYF. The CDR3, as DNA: TGTGCCAGCAGCTTGATGGGGGGTAGGATCGAGACCCAGTACTTC.

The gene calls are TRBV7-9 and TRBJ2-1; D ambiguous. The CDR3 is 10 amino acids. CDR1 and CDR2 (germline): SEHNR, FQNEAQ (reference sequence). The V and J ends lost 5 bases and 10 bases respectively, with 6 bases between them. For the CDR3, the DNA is TGTGCCAGCAGCCTCGAGGAGCAGTTCTTC. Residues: CASSLEEQFF.

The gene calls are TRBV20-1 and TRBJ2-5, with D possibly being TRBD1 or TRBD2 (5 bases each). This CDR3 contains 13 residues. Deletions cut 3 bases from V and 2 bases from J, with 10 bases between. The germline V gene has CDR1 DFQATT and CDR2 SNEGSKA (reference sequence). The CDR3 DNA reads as TGCAGTGCTAGGTGGGACGTACAAGAGACCCAGTACTTC. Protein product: CSARWDVQETQYF.

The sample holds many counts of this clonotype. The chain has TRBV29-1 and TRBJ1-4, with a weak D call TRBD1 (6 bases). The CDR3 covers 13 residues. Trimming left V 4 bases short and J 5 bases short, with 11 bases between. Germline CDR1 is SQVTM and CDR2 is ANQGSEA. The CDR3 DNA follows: TGCAGCGTTGTGAGGGGGAGGAATGAAAAACTGTTTTTT. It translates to CSVVRGRNEKLFF.

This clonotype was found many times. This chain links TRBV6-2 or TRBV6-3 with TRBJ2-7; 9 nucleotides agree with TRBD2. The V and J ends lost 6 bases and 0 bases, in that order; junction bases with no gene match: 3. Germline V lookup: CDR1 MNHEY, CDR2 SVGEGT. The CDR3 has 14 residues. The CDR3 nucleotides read TGTGCCAGCAGGAATAGCGGGAGCTCCTACGAGCAGTACTTC. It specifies CASRNSGSSYEQYF.

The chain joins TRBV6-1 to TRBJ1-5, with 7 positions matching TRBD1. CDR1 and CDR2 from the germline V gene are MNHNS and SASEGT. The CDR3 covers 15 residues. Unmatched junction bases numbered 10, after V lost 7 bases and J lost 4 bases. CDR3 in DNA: TGTGCCAGCACCTCGCCTGGGACAGTTAATCAGCCCCAGCATTTT. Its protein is CASTSPGTVNQPQHF.